These 16 T cell receptor beta chains were all obtained from the same sample, sequenced in a study of neurological immune-mediated disorders. The time point: longitudinal time-point 1 (baseline). TCRdb called the 5' RACE reads again in MiXCR, with one record for every CDR3 protein. The table has tens of thousands of distinct CDR3 sequences, 9.5% to 12% seen once. Material: PBMCs. Receptors were obtained from a male donor with HTLV-1-associated myelopathy (HAM/TSP).

Many counts were recorded for this clonotype. This chain connects TRBV6-5 to TRBJ1-2; D possibly corresponds to TRBD1 (6 bases). The CDR3 covers 15 residues. Trimming left V 3 bases short and J 0 bases short, with 11 bases between. The V gene's germline CDR1 is MNHEY and CDR2 SVGAGI. Here the CDR3 DNA reads TGTGCCAGCAGTTATTGGGCAGGGGCTAACTATGGCTACACCTTC. Translation: CASSYWAGANYGYTF.

This clonotype showed up many times. V is TRBV5-8 and J is TRBJ1-5, with no clear D. V lost 1 base and J lost 0, with 8 bases in between. The CDR3 runs to 15 residues. CDR1 is SGHTS and CDR2 is YDEGEE in the germline V gene. CDR3 coding DNA: TGTGCCAGCAGCTTGCAAGGGAATAGCAATCAGCCCCAGCATTTT. It yields the protein CASSLQGNSNQPQHF.

This chain uses TRBV7-2 with TRBJ1-3, with D maybe TRBD1 (5 bases). The length of the CDR3 is 17 residues. The germline V gene has CDR1 SGHTA and CDR2 FQGNSA. The V end was cut by 4 bases, the J end by 3 bases, with 19 bases between. DNA of the CDR3: TGTGCCAGCAGCTGGACTGGGGGTAGTATTGGTGGAAACACCATATATTTT. Translation: CASSWTGGSIGGNTIYF.

This clonotype was seen many times. The V gene is TRBV2, the J gene TRBJ1-5; D gene uncertain. CDR3 size: 13 residues. Trimming took off 6 bases at V and 1 base at J, with 7 bases between the two ends. Per the germline V gene, CDR1 is SNHLY and CDR2 is FYNNEI. In DNA, the CDR3 is TGTGCCAGCAGGGGATGGAGCAATCAGCCCCAGCATTTT. The encoded protein is CASRGWSNQPQHF.

In this sample, this clonotype turned up many times. The chain employs TRBV20-1 and TRBJ2-7, with D perhaps TRBD2 (6 bases). The CDR3 extends over 14 amino acids. Trimming stripped 8 bases from V and 3 bases from J, with 20 bases between. Per the germline V gene, CDR1 is DFQATT and CDR2 is SNEGSKA (reference sequence). CDR3 coding DNA: TGCAGTCCGTTAGGGACGGAGGGAATCTACGAGCAGTACTTC. Amino acids: CSPLGTEGIYEQYF.

This clonotype has a count of ten or more. The chain carries TRBV6-2 or TRBV6-3 and TRBJ2-6, with D uncertain. V dropped 8 bases and J dropped 1 base, with 12 bases sitting between them. Germline values: CDR1 MNHEY, CDR2 SVGEGT. The length of the CDR3 is 15 residues. DNA of the CDR3: TGTGCCAGCCTAAGGGCCCATTCTGGGGCCAACGTCCTGACTTTC. It is translated as CASLRAHSGANVLTF.

In its sample, this clonotype was seen many times. The V gene is TRBV20-1, the J gene TRBJ2-3; 7 bases line up with TRBD1. The germline CDR1 and CDR2 sequences are DFQATT and SNEGSKA (reference sequence). Germline trimming cut 8 bases from V and 2 bases from J; bases unmatched to any gene: 7. The CDR3 runs to 13 residues. The CDR3 region is CSHRGLYTDTQYF. In DNA, the CDR3 is TGCAGTCACAGGGGCCTCTACACAGATACGCAGTATTTT.

The chain carries TRBV30 and TRBJ2-1, with a tentative D call TRBD2 (6 bases). The V end lost 4 bases, the J end lost 3 bases, and 16 bases lay between the germline ends. The CDR3 covers 15 residues. CDR1 GTSNPN and CDR2 SVGIG come from the germline V gene (reference sequence). The CDR3 loop is CAWNRGSGVYNEQFF. CDR3 coding DNA: TGTGCCTGGAACCGAGGTTCGGGGGTCTACAATGAGCAGTTCTTC.

This clonotype was observed many times. The rearrangement joins TRBV27 to TRBJ1-5, with D perhaps matching TRBD1 (5 bases). CDR1 and CDR2 from the germline V gene are MNHEY and SMNVEV (reference sequence). CDR3 size: 15 residues. Trimming cost V 4 bases and J 1 base, with 11 bases left between them. The CDR3 DNA is TGTGCCAGCAGTTGGGGGTGGGACAGCAATCAGCCCCAGCATTTT. Its protein is CASSWGWDSNQPQHF.

In regard to this clonotype: This clone may be a read error of a much larger clone one base away. J is TRBJ2-3 and V is TRBV30; D unresolved. Trimming took 3 bases from V and 4 from J, leaving 11 bases between them. This CDR3 has 13 residues. Germline lookup yields CDR1 GTSNPN and CDR2 SVGIG (reference sequence). CDR3 bases: TGTGCCTGGAGGAACGGGTGTGCAGATACGCAGTATTTT. Protein sequence: CAWRNGCADTQYF.

Many counts were recorded for this clonotype. The chain has TRBV28 and TRBJ2-5; D is unclear. Trimming took off 1 base at V and 3 bases at J, with 12 bases between the two ends. The CDR3 is made up of 15 amino acids. Germline CDR1 reads MDHEN; CDR2 reads SYDVKM. The CDR3 bases are TGTGCCAGCAGTTTATTTATAGGACGAGAAGAGACCCAGTACTTC. It yields the protein CASSLFIGREETQYF. Complete variable domain (other parts from reference TRBV28 and TRBJ2-5): DVKVTQSSRYLVKRTGEKVFLECVQDMDHENMFWYRQDPGLGLRLIYFSYDVKMKEKGDIPEGYSVSREKKERFSLILESASTNQTSMYLCASSLFIGREETQYFGPGTRLLVL.

In this sample, this clonotype turned up a few times. The chain couples TRBV25-1 to TRBJ1-2; tentative D call: TRBD1 (5 bases). Between the trimmed V and J ends, which lost 2 bases and 1 base, there was a span of 5 bases. The germline V gene has CDR1 MGHDK and CDR2 SYGVNS. The CDR3 contains 13 residues. The CDR3 bases are TGTGCCAGCAGTGAAGGGGGTAACTATGGCTACACCTTC. Its translation is CASSEGGNYGYTF.

This clonotype has a single count. The chain combines TRBV20-1 with TRBJ1-5, with no clear D. The CDR3 contains 15 residues. The V gene's germline CDR1 is DFQATT and CDR2 SNEGSKA (reference sequence). Deletions cut 7 bases from V and 0 bases from J, with 16 bases between. CDR3 region: CSVTPRTDSNQPQHF. The CDR3 DNA follows: TGCAGTGTCACACCAAGGACGGATAGCAATCAGCCCCAGCATTTT.

In the case of this clonotype: A much larger clone is a single base away; this may be a read error. The chain carries TRBV18 and TRBJ2-2; D not resolved. The V and J ends lost 3 bases and 0 bases respectively, with 14 bases between them. From germline, CDR1 is KGHSH and CDR2 LQKENI. CDR3 size: 17 residues. CDR3 coding DNA: TGTGCCAGCTCACCCCCGGTACACCCCGCGAACACCGGGGAGCTGTTTTTT. Translated, it gives CASSPPVHPANTGELFF.

This clonotype has a count of ten or more. V and J are TRBV4-1 and TRBJ2-2, with 11 bases identical to TRBD1. This CDR3 is built from 15 residues. V was clipped by 3 bases and J by 5 bases; unmatched bases: 2. CDR1 is MGHRA, CDR2 YSYEKL, per germline. The CDR3 loop is CASSHGQGATGELFF. The CDR3 DNA sequence: TGCGCCAGCAGCCATGGACAGGGGGCTACCGGGGAGCTGTTTTTT.

This clonotype was counted many times. The CDR3 sequence: CASSLGTGTYEQYF. CDR3 sequence (DNA): TGTGCCAGCAGCCTCGGGACGGGAACCTACGAGCAGTACTTC. The gene calls are TRBV5-5 and TRBJ2-7; D may be TRBD1 or TRBD2 (5 bases each). Between the trimmed V and J ends, which lost 4 bases and 2 bases, there was a span of 13 bases. This CDR3 spans 14 amino acids. CDR1 is SGHKS, CDR2 YYEKEE, per germline (reference sequence).